Listed below are T cell receptor beta chains from one sample, sequenced in a study of T cells after yellow fever vaccination. TCRdb re-analysed the 5' RACE reads in MiXCR, keeping a single row per CDR3 protein. This sample has about 300,000 distinct CDR3 sequences, with 6.5% to 8.5% found just once. This specimen consisted of PBMCs, obtained around 45 days after the first yellow fever vaccination. The receptor set was obtained from a man younger than 35 who received the YFV17D yellow fever vaccine. CDR3s include the opening cysteine and the closing phenylalanine or tryptophan. Clone size appears in some rows only: once, few, many, or a class for an expanded clone.

V,size,J,CDR3
TRBV5-4,-,TRBJ2-3,CASSFKSSGSTDTQYF
TRBV5-1,many,TRBJ2-7,CASSPRDRNDHEQYF
TRBV20-1,few,TRBJ2-3,CSASRNSLSSTDTQYF
TRBV20-1,many,TRBJ2-3,CSAEGGGPDTQYF
TRBV28,-,TRBJ1-1,CATSGLDTEAFF
TRBV18,few,TRBJ1-3,CASSLTTGYGNTIYF
TRBV21-1,few,TRBJ1-2,CASMGGSGYTF
TRBV6-1,-,TRBJ1-6,CASSAANRLNSPLHF
TRBV6-6,-,TRBJ2-5,CASSYPSQETQYF
TRBV27,many,TRBJ2-7,CASSFRDRAYEQYF
TRBV7-3,few,TRBJ2-6,CASSEDRVSSGANVLTF
TRBV12-3/TRBV12-4,many,TRBJ1-1,CASSLTAEAFF
TRBV4-1,few,TRBJ1-3,CASSQVGQGSGNTIYF
TRBV29-1,few,TRBJ2-6,CSVWLIAGGPSGANVLTF
TRBV20-1,few,TRBJ1-6,CSAEDPGQGSSLHF
TRBV14,few,TRBJ1-1,CASSQDDSLRNTEAFF
TRBV7-2,many,TRBJ2-5,CASSPPGRMETQYF
TRBV7-2,-,TRBJ1-2,CASSFDRLYGYTF
TRBV5-1,many,TRBJ2-1,CASSLRVAGSSYNEQFF
TRBV7-9,-,TRBJ2-3,CASSTGLTDTQYF
TRBV24-1,-,TRBJ2-2,CATGDAGQGTGELFF
TRBV4-3,few,TRBJ1-1,CASSQGVMNTEAFF
TRBV24-1,many,TRBJ2-3,CATSESGTGVADTQYF
TRBV5-4,-,TRBJ2-3,CASSADRGATDTQYF
TRBV10-3,few,TRBJ2-5,CAISEVGETQYF
TRBV12-3/TRBV12-4,few,TRBJ1-1,CASSLYVTGGLKAFF
TRBV7-2,few,TRBJ2-1,CASRVEAGSYNEQFF
TRBV7-8,-,TRBJ2-1,CASSRPTSGARQFF
TRBV20-1,few,TRBJ1-6,CSARPLRVTGTTGSPLHF
TRBV7-2,-,TRBJ1-6,CASSSPPSPLHF
TRBV12-3/TRBV12-4,-,TRBJ2-7,CASSRWDRGYEQYF